This TCR beta chain comes out of a study of control samples from healthy donors and cancer patients. Germline V gene data show CDR1 as MGHRA and CDR2 as YSYEKL. This CDR3 has 13 residues. Trimming removed 8 bases from V and 1 base from J, with 9 bases in between. Data came from immunoSEQ multiplex PCR; TCRdb stores just in-frame clones and leaves some out. Of approximately 100,000 clones listed, roughly 86% are singletons. The table lists this clone with a few counts. The TCR was taken from a man aged 60 to 75 in good health. The J gene is TRBJ1-5, the V gene TRBV4-1; D is ambiguous. The specimen was blood. CDR3 protein: CASSLGSNQPQHF. CDR3 in DNA: TGCGCCAGCTCGCTAGGAAGCAATCAGCCCCAGCATTTT.